One and the same sample provided the 17 T cell receptor beta chains below, sequenced in a study of low-dose radiotherapy and immunotherapy resistance in tumors. With TRAV- and TRBV-specific primers, first-strand cDNA was made, covering the alpha and beta chains. Using a constant-region primer together with a V-primer adapter, TCRs were subjected to 15 to 20 PCR cycles of amplification. TCRdb re-called the reads through MiXCR, storing one row per CDR3 protein. In the table there are 65,000 to 90,000 distinct CDR3 sequences, under 20% of which are singletons. The time point: before trial treatment. The starting material was PBMCs, obtained before treatment. These receptors were collected from a male donor with prostate cancer.

As to this clonotype: This is likely an artifact of a read error, given a far larger clone one base away. The chain couples TRBV28 to TRBJ2-5; either TRBD1 or TRBD2 may supply D (5 bases each). CDR1 MDHEN and CDR2 SYDVKM come from the germline V gene. The CDR3 has 15 amino acids. V lost 5 bases and J lost 3, with 16 bases in between. As DNA, the CDR3 is TGTGCCAGCAGTGATTACGGGACGTTCGAAGAGACCCAGTACTTC. Translated: CASSDYGTFEETQYF.

This clonotype was detected ten times or more. CDR3 sequence reads: CSVGDSVLYGYTF. In nucleotides, the CDR3 is TGCAGCGTCGGGGACAGCGTATTGTATGGCTACACCTTC. The V and J genes are TRBV29-1 and TRBJ1-2; 7 bases are a match to TRBD1. The CDR3 covers 13 residues. Germline-derived CDR1 and CDR2 are SQVTM and ANQGSEA. V trimming: 6 bases; J trimming: 5 bases; junction bases outside the gene matches: 9.

There are many counts of this clonotype. The chain joins TRBV5-8 to TRBJ1-1; the D gene is possibly TRBD1 (5 bases). Trimming took 4 bases from V and 6 from J, leaving 19 bases between them. The CDR3 has 15 residues. Germline CDR1 and CDR2: SGHTS and YDEGEE. The CDR3 is CASSNMGGMGPEAFF. CDR3 nucleotide sequence: TGTGCCAGCAGCAACATGGGGGGAATGGGCCCTGAAGCTTTCTTT. The full variable domain, in which reference TRBV5-8 and TRBJ1-1 provide the parts outside the CDR3, is EAGVTQSPTHLIKTRGQQATLRCSPISGHTSVYWYQQALGLGLQFLLWYDEGEERNRGNFPPRFSGRQFPNYSSELNVNALELEDSALYLCASSNMGGMGPEAFFGQGTRLTVV.

Concerning this clonotype: A read error is likely here: a far larger clone is one base away. The V call is TRBV6-2 or TRBV6-3, the J call TRBJ2-7; weak D call: TRBD1 (5 bases). Trimming shortened V by 6 bases and J by 4 bases, and 19 bases separated the two germline ends. The CDR3 is 15 amino acids. Looked up from germline, CDR1 is MNHEY and CDR2 is SVGEGT. The CDR3 DNA reads as TGTGCCAGCAGCTCTAGGACAAGGGGCGTTTACGAGCAGTACTTC. This gives the protein CASSSRTRGVYEQYF.

This clonotype was counted at least ten times. The rearrangement uses TRBV5-1 and TRBJ2-5; 15 nucleotides align to TRBD2. CDR1 and CDR2 (germline): SGHRS, YFSETQ. J lost 5 bases, V lost 2 bases, and 4 bases had no gene match. The CDR3 is made up of 16 amino acids. CDR3 nucleotides: TGCGCCAGCAGCTTCGGACTAGCGGGGGGGAGCGAGACCCAGTACTTC. Translation: CASSFGLAGGSETQYF. The whole variable domain, remainder taken from reference TRBV5-1 and TRBJ2-5, is KAGVTQTPRYLIKTRGQQVTLSCSPISGHRSVSWYQQTPGQGLQFLFEYFSETQRNKGNFPGRFSGRQFSNSRSEMNVSTLELGDSALYLCASSFGLAGGSETQYFGPGTRLLVL.

As concerns this clonotype: A far larger clone is one base from this, pointing to a likely read error. The chain recombines TRBV29-1 with TRBJ2-1; no clear D. CDR1 SQVTM and CDR2 ANQGSEA come from the germline V gene. CDR3 length equals 13 residues. Trimming cost V 7 bases and J 13 bases, with 23 bases left between them. The CDR3 DNA sequence: TGCAGCGCCCGTGTGGGCAGCCAAGAGACCCAGTTCTTC. It encodes CSARVGSQETQFF.

This clonotype was observed at least ten times. For the CDR3, the DNA is TGTGCCAGCAAAAGGGGGGGCACAGATACGCAGTATTTT. It specifies CASKRGGTDTQYF. This chain joins TRBV6-5 and TRBJ2-3; possibly TRBD1 or TRBD2 for D (6 bases each). V lost 7 bases and J 1 base, leaving 9 bases between the germline ends. Germline V CDR1 and CDR2: MNHEY, SVGAGI. The CDR3 is 13 residues long.

This clonotype was found many times. At one of its ends the junction is not consistent with the germline gene, which may arise from a read error. This chain connects TRBV7-7 to TRBJ2-5, with D uncertain. Germline lookup yields CDR1 SSHAT and CDR2 FNYEAQ (reference sequence). The CDR3 has 15 amino acids. The CDR3 loop is CASSSGRLYQETQYF. The CDR3 DNA sequence: TGTGCTAGCAGCTCCGGACGGTTGTACCAAGAGACCCAGTACTTC.

A note on this clonotype: One base separates it from a far larger clone, so it is likely a read error. The chain recombines TRBV28 with TRBJ2-1; D is perhaps TRBD2 (5 bases). Germline V gene lookup returns CDR1 MDHEN and CDR2 SYDVKM. The CDR3 totals 16 residues. Trimming stripped 3 bases from V and 10 bases from J, with 22 bases between. In nucleotides, the CDR3 is TGTGCCAGCAGTTTCGATCGGGGTCTGACTCTCTACGAGCAGTTCTTC. Its translation is CASSFDRGLTLYEQFF. Together with reference TRBV28 and TRBJ2-1, the CDR3 gives the full variable domain: DVKVTQSSRYLVKRTGEKVFLECVQDMDHENMFWYRQDPGLGLRLIYFSYDVKMKEKGDIPEGYSVSREKKERFSLILESASTNQTSMYLCASSFDRGLTLYEQFFGPGTRLTVL.

The rearrangement links TRBV27 to TRBJ2-5; 7 bases line up with TRBD1. V shed 8 bases, J shed 2 bases, and the junction held 11 bases outside the gene matches. Per the germline V gene, CDR1 is MNHEY and CDR2 is SMNVEV (reference sequence). The CDR3 runs 15 residues. Written as DNA, the CDR3 is TGTGCCAGCCAACACGCCGGGACAGATCAAGAGACCCAGTACTTC. Its translation is CASQHAGTDQETQYF.

This clonotype was detected many times. V gene TRBV7-9 combines with J gene TRBJ2-3; tentative D call: TRBD1 (6 bases). Germline-derived CDR1 and CDR2 are SEHNR and FQNEAQ (reference sequence). The CDR3 is 15 residues long. V lost 2 bases and J 4 bases, leaving 13 bases between the germline ends. CDR3 region: CASSLMGASADTQYF. CDR3 sequence (DNA): TGTGCCAGCAGCTTAATGGGGGCTTCGGCAGATACGCAGTATTTT. Full variable domain (missing parts from reference TRBV7-9 and TRBJ2-3): DTGVSQNPRHKITKRGQNVTFRCDPISEHNRLYWYRQTLGQGPEFLTYFQNEAQLEKSRLLSDRFSAERPKGSFSTLEIQRTEQGDSAMYLCASSLMGASADTQYFGPGTRLTVL.

The chain employs TRBV20-1 and TRBJ1-2; TRBD1 matches 9 bases. The germline CDR1 and CDR2 sequences are DFQATT and SNEGSKA (reference sequence). V dropped 6 bases and J dropped 8; count of bases not matched to a gene: 7. The CDR3 spans 12 residues. CDR3 nucleotide sequence: TGCAGTGCGCTACAGGGGGCGTCCGGCTACACCTTC. Protein: CSALQGASGYTF.

As to this clonotype: This clone may be a read error of a much larger clone one base away. The genes are TRBV27 and TRBJ2-7; D is unclear. The germline V gene has CDR1 MNHEY and CDR2 SMNVEV (reference sequence). This CDR3 region has 13 residues. Trimming removed 2 bases at V and 3 bases at J, with 8 bases between. The CDR3 bases are TGTGCCAGCAGTTTACACGGACGCTACGAGCAGTACTTC. Its protein is CASSLHGRYEQYF.

This clonotype was seen at least ten times. The rearrangement links TRBV5-1 to TRBJ2-6; TRBD1 is a possible D gene (7 bases). Trimming cost V 7 bases and J 0 bases, with 17 bases left between them. CDR3 length equals 17 residues. Germline V gene sequence: CDR1 SGHRS, CDR2 YFSETQ. The CDR3 protein is CASGGDRVPSGANVLTF. DNA of the CDR3: TGCGCCAGCGGAGGGGACAGAGTCCCCTCTGGGGCCAACGTCCTGACTTTC.

There are many counts of this clonotype. This chain links TRBV3-1 with TRBJ2-3; D may be TRBD2 (6 bases). The germline V gene has CDR1 LGHDT and CDR2 YNNKEL (reference sequence). Between the trimmed V and J ends, which lost 3 bases and 5 bases, there was a span of 12 bases. The CDR3 runs 14 residues. The CDR3 region has the DNA TGTGCCAGCAGCCAGGCGACGGGGGAAGATACGCAGTATTTT. Protein: CASSQATGEDTQYF.

This clonotype has a count of ten or more. The rearrangement joins TRBV28 to TRBJ2-7; TRBD1 matches 8 bases. With 6 bases clipped from V and 0 bases from J, the junction kept 4 bases outside the gene matches. The CDR3 is made up of 14 amino acids. The germline V gene has CDR1 MDHEN and CDR2 SYDVKM. The CDR3 spells CASSRQGFSYEQYF. The CDR3 DNA reads TGTGCCAGCAGCCGACAGGGGTTCTCCTACGAGCAGTACTTC.

This clonotype has ten or more counts. V usage is TRBV4-3 and J usage is TRBJ2-7; TRBD1 matches at 10 bases. V lost 2 bases and J lost 3; bases outside the gene matches: 4. Germline lookup yields CDR1 LGHNA and CDR2 YSLEER. CDR3 length equals 15 residues. The CDR3 DNA is TGCGCCAGCAGCCAACGGACAGGGGGGGTCTACGAGCAGTACTTC. It is translated as CASSQRTGGVYEQYF.